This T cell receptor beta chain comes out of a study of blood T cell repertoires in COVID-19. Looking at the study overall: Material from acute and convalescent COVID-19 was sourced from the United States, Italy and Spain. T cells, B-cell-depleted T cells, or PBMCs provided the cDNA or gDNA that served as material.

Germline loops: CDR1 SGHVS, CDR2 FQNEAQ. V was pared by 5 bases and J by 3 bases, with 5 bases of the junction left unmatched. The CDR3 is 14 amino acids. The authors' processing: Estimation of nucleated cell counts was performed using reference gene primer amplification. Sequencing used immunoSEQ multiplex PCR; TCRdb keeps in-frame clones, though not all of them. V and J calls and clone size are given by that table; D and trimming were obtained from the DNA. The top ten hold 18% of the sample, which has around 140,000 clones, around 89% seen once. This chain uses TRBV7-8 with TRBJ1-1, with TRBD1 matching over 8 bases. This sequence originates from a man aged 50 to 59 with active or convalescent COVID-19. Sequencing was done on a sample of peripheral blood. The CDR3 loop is CASSPSGGYTEAFF. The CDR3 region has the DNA TGTGCCAGCAGCCCCTCAGGGGGCTACACTGAAGCTTTCTTT.